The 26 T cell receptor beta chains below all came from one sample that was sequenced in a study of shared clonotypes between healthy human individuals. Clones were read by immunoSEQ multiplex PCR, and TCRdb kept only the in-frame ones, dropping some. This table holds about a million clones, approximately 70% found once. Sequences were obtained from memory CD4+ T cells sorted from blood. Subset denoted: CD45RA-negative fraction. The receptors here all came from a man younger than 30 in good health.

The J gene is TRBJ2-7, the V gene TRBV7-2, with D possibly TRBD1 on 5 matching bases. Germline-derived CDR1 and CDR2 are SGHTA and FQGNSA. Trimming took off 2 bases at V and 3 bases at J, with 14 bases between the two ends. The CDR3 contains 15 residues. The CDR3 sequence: CASSLKVGVGYEQYF. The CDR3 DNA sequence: TGTGCCAGCAGCTTAAAGGTAGGGGTCGGCTACGAGCAGTACTTC.

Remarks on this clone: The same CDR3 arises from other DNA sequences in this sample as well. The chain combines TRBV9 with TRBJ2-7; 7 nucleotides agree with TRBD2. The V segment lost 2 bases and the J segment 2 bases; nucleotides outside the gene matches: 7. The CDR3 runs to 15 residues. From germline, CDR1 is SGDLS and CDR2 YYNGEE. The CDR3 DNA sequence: TGTGCCAGCAGCGTGTCCAGCGGGGATACCTACGAGCAGTACTTC. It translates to CASSVSSGDTYEQYF.

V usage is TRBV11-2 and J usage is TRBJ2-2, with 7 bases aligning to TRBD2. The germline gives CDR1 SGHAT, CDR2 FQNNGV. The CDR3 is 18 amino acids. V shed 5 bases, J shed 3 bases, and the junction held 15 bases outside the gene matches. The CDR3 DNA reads TGTGCCAGCAGCCCCCTTGGAGGGTGGGAGGGCCACACCGGGGAGCTGTTTTTT. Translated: CASSPLGGWEGHTGELFF. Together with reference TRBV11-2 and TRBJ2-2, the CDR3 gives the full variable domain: EAGVAQSPRYKIIEKRQSVAFWCNPISGHATLYWYQQILGQGPKLLIQFQNNGVVDDSQLPKDRFSAERLKGVDSTLKIQPAKLEDSAVYLCASSPLGGWEGHTGELFFGEGSRLTVL.

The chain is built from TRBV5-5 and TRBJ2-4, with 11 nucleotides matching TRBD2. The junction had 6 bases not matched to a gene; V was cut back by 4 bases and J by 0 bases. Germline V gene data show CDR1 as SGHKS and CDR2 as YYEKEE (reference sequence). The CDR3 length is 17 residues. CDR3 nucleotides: TGTGCCAGCAGCAAGACTAGCGGGGCCCTAGCCAAAAACATTCAGTACTTC. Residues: CASSKTSGALAKNIQYF. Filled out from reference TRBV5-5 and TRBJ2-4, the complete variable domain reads DAGVTQSPTHLIKTRGQQVTLRCSPISGHKSVSWYQQVLGQGPQFIFQYYEKEERGRGNFPDRFSARQFPNYSSELNVNALLLGDSALYLCASSKTSGALAKNIQYFGAGTRLSVL.

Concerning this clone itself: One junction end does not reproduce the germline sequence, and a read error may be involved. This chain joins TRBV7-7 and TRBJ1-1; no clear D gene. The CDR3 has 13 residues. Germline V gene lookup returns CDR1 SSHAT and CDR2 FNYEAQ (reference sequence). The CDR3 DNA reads TGTGCTAGCAGCCCCGTTTCAAACACTGAAGCTTTCTTT. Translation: CASSPVSNTEAFF.

Here the CDR3 reads CASSLLDNTEAFF. The CDR3 DNA sequence: TGTGCCAGCAGCTTATTAGACAACACTGAAGCTTTCTTT. V gene TRBV7-9 combines with J gene TRBJ1-1; D is unclear. There are 13 residues in the CDR3. V lost 2 bases and J lost 2, with 6 bases in between. CDR1 and CDR2 from the germline V gene are SEHNR and FQNEAQ (reference sequence).

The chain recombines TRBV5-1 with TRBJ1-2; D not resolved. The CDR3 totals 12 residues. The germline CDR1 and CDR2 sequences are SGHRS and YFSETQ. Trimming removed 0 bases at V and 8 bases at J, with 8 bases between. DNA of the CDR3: TGCGCCAGCAGCTTGGGTCTCGAGGGCTACACCTTC. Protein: CASSLGLEGYTF.

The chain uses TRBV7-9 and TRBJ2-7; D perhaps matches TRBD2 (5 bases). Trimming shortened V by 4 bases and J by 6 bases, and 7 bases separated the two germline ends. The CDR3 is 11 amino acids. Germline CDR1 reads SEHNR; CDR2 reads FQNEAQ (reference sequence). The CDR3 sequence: CASSSEVEQYF. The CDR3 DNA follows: TGTGCCAGCAGCTCGGAGGTCGAGCAGTACTTC. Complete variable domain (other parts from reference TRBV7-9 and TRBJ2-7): DTGVSQNPRHKITKRGQNVTFRCDPISEHNRLYWYRQTLGQGPEFLTYFQNEAQLEKSRLLSDRFSAERPKGSFSTLEIQRTEQGDSAMYLCASSSEVEQYFGPGTRLTVT.

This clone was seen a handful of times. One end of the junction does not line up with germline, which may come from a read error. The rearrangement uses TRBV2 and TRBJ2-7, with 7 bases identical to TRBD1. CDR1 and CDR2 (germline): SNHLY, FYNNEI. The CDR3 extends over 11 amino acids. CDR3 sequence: CASSMTGQTNF. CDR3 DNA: TGTGCCAGCAGTATGACGGGACAGACGAACTTC.

The CDR3: CASSPSGITGHEQYF. CDR3 bases: TGTGCCAGCAGCCCGTCCGGAATTACAGGGCACGAGCAGTACTTC. The gene calls are TRBV7-2 and TRBJ2-7; D is possibly TRBD1 (6 bases). Germline lookup yields CDR1 SGHTA and CDR2 FQGNSA. The CDR3 is made up of 15 amino acids. Trimming took off 5 bases at V and 5 bases at J, with 19 bases between the two ends.

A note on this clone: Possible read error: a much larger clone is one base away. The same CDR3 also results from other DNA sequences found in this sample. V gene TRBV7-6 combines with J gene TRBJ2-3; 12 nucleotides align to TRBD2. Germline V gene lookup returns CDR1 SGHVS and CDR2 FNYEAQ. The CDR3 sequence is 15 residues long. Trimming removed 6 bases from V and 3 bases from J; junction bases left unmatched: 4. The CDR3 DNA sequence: TGTGCCAGCAGTACCGGGACTAGCGGGACAGATACGCAGTATTTT. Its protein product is CASSTGTSGTDTQYF.

CDR3 sequence reads: CASSDPGTGNEQYF. The DNA for the CDR3 is TGTGCCAGCAGTGACCCGGGGACAGGGAACGAGCAGTACTTC. The rearrangement links TRBV25-1 to TRBJ2-7; 9 nucleotides match TRBD1. CDR1 and CDR2 from the germline V gene are MGHDK and SYGVNS. Trimming removed 3 bases from V and 5 bases from J; junction bases left unmatched: 5. The CDR3 consists of 14 residues.

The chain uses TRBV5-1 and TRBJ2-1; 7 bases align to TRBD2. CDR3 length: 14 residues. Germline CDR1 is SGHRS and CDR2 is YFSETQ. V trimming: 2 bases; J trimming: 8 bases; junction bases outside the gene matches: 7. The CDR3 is CASSLSGIKDEQFF. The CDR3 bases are TGCGCCAGCAGCTTAAGCGGGATCAAAGATGAGCAGTTCTTC. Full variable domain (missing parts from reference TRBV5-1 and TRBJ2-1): KAGVTQTPRYLIKTRGQQVTLSCSPISGHRSVSWYQQTPGQGLQFLFEYFSETQRNKGNFPGRFSGRQFSNSRSEMNVSTLELGDSALYLCASSLSGIKDEQFFGPGTRLTVL.

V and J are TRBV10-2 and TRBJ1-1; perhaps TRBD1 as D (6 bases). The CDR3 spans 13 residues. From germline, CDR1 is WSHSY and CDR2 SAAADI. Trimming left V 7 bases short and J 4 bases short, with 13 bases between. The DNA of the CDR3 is TGCGCCAGCAAAACCGGGACACCCACTGAAGCTTTCTTT. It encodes CASKTGTPTEAFF.

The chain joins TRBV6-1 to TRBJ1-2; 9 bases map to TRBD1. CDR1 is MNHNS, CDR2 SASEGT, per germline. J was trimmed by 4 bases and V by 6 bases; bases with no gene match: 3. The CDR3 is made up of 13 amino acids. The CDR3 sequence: CASRVTGGYGYTF. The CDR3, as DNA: TGTGCCAGCAGGGTGACAGGGGGCTATGGCTACACCTTC.

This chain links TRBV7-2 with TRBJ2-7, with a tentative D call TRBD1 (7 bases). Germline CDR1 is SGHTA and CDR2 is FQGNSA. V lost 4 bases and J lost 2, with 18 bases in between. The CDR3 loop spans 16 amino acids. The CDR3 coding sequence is TGTGCCAGCAGCTGGGACGCAGGGGGGTTTCCCTACGAGCAGTACTTC. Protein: CASSWDAGGFPYEQYF.

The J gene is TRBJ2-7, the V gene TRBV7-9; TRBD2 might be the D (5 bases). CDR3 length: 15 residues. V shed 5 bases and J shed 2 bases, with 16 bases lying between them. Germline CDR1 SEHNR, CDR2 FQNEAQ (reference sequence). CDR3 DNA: TGTGCCAGCAGCCCGGGCGGGTCCCACGCCTACGAGCAGTACTTC. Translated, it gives CASSPGGSHAYEQYF.

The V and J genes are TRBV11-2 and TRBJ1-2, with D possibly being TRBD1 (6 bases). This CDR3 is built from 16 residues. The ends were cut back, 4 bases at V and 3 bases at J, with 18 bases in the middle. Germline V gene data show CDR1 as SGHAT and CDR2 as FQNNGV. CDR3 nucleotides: TGTGCCAGCAGCTCACCCCCAGGGACACAAGACTATGGCTACACCTTC. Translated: CASSSPPGTQDYGYTF.

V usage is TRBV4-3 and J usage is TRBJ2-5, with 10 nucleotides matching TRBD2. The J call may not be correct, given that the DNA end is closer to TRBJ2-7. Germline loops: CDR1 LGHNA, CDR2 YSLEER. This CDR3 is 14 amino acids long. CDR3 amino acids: CASSPGLATYEQYF. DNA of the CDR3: TGCGCCAGCAGCCCGGGACTAGCGACCTACGAGCAGTACTTC.

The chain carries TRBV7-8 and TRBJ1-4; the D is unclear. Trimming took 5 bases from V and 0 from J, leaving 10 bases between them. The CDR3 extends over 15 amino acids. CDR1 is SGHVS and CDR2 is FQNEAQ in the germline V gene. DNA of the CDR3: TGTGCCAGCAGCCCCAGAACCACAACTAATGAAAAACTGTTTTTT. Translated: CASSPRTTTNEKLFF.

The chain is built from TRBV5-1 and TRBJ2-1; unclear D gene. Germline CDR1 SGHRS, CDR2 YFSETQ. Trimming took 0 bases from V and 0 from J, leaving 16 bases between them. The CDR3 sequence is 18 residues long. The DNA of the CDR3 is TGCGCCAGCAGCTTGGGGAACCTGGGTACCTACTCCTACAATGAGCAGTTCTTC. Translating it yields CASSLGNLGTYSYNEQFF.

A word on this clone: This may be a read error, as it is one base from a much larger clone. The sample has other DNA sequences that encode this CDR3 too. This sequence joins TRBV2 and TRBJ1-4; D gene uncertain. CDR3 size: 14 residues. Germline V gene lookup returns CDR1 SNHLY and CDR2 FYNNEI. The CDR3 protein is CASSVVISGEKLFF. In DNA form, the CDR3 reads TGTGCTAGCAGTGTGGTCATATCGGGTGAAAAACTGTTTTTT.

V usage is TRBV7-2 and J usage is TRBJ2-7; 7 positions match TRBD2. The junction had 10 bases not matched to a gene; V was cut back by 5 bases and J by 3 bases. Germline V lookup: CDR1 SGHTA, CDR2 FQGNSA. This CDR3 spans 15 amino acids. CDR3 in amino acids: CASSQTGGLVYEQYF. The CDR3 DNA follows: TGTGCCAGCAGCCAGACCGGGGGGTTGGTCTACGAGCAGTACTTC.

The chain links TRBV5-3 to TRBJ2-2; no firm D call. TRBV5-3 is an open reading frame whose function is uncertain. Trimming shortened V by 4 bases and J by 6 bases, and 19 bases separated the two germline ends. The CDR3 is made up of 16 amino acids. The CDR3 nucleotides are TGTGCCAGAAGCCTGTCCTGGCGCCGACCCCCCGGGGAGCTGTTTTTT. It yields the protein CARSLSWRRPPGELFF.

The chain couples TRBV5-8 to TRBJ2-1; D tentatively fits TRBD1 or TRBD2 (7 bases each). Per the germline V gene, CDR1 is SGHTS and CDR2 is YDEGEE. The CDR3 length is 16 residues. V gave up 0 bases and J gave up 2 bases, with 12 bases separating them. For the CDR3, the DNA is TGTGCCAGCAGCTTGGGACAGGGAGGGGCCTACAATGAGCAGTTCTTC. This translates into CASSLGQGGAYNEQFF.

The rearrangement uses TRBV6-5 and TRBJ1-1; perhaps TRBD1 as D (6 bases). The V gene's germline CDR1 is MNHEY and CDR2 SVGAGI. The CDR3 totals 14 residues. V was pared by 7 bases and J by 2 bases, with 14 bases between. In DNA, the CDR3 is TGTGCCAGCACCGTACAGGGCCCCAACACTGAAGCTTTCTTT. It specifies CASTVQGPNTEAFF.